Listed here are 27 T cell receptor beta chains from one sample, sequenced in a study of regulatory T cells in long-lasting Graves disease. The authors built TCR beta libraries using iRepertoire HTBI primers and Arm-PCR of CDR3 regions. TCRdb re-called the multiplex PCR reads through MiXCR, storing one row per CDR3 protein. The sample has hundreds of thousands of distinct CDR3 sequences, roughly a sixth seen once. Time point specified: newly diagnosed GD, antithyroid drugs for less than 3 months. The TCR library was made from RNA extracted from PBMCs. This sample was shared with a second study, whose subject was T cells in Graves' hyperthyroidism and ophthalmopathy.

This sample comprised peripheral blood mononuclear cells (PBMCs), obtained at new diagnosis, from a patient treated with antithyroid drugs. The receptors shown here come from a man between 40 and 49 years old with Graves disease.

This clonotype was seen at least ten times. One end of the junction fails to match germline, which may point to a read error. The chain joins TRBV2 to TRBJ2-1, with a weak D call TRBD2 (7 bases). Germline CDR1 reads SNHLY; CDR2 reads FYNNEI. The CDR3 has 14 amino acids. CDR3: CASCEGGPSNEQFF. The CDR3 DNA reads TGTGCCAGCTGTGAGGGGGGGCCTAGCAATGAGCAGTTCTTC. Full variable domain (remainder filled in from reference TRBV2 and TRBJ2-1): EPEVTQTPSHQVTQMGQEVILRCVPISNHLYFYWYRQILGQKVEFLVSFYNNEISEKSEIFDDQFSVERPDGSNFTLKIRSTKLEDSAMYFCASCEGGPSNEQFFGPGTRLTVL.

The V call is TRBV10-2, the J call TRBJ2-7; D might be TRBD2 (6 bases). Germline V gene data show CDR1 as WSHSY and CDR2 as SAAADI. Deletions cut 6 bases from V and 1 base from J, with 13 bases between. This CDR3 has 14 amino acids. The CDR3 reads CASRSVAGSYEQYF. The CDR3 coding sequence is TGCGCCAGCAGGTCCGTGGCGGGATCCTACGAGCAGTACTTC.

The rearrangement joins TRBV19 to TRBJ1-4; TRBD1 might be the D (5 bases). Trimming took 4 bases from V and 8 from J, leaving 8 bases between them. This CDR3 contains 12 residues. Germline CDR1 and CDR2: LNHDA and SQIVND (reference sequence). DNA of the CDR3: TGTGCCAGTAGTAGAGGACACGAAAAACTGTTTTTT. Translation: CASSRGHEKLFF.

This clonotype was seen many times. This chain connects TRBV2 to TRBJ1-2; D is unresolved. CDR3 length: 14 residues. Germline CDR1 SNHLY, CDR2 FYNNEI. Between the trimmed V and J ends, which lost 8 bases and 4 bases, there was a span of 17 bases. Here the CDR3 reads CASRRGLLPYGYTF. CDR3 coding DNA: TGTGCCAGCCGCCGAGGGTTACTCCCCTATGGCTACACCTTC.

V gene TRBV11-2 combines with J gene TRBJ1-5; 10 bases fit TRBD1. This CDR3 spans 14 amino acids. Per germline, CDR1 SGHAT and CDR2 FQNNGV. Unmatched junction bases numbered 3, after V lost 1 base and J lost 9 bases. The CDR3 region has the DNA TGTGCCAGCAGCTTAGTGAGGGACAGGGGGCCCCAGCATTTT. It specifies CASSLVRDRGPQHF.

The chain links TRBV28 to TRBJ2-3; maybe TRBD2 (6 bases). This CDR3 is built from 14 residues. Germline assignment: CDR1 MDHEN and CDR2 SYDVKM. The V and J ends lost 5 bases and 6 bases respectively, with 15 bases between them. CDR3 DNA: TGTGCCAGCAGTACCCGAGTAGGGAGGGATACGCAGTATTTT. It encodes CASSTRVGRDTQYF.

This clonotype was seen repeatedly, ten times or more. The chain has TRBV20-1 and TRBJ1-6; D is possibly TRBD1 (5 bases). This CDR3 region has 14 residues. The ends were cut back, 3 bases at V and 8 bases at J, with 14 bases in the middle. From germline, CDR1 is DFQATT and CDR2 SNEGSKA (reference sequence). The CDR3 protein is CSASVGTRYSPLHF. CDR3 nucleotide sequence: TGCAGTGCTAGCGTCGGGACTCGGTATTCACCCCTCCACTTT.

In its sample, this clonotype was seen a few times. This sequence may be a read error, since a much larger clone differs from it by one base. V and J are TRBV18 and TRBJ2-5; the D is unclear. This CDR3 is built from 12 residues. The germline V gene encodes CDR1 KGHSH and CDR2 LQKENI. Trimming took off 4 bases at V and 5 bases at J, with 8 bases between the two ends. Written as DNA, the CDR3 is TGTGCCAGCTCACAACTGGGGGAGACCCAGTACTTC. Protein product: CASSQLGETQYF.

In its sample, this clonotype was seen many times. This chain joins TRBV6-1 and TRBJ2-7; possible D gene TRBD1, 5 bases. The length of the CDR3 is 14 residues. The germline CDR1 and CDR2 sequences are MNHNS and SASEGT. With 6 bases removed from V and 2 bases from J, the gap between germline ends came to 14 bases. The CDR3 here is CASRDGLGPYEQYF. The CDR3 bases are TGTGCCAGCAGGGACGGATTGGGGCCCTACGAGCAGTACTTC.

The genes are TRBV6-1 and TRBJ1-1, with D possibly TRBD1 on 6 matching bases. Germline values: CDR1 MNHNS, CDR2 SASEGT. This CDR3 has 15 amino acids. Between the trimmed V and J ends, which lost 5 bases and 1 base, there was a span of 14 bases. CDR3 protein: CASSTRAGANTEAFF. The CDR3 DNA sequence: TGTGCCAGCAGTACGCGGGCAGGGGCGAACACTGAAGCTTTCTTT.

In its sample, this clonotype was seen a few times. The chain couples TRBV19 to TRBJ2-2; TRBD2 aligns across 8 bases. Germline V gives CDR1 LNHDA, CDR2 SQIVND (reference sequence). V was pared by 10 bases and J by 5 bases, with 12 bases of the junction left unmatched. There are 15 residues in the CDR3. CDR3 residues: CAISPSGGGTGELFF. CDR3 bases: TGTGCCATTTCTCCCTCGGGGGGGGGTACCGGGGAGCTGTTTTTT.

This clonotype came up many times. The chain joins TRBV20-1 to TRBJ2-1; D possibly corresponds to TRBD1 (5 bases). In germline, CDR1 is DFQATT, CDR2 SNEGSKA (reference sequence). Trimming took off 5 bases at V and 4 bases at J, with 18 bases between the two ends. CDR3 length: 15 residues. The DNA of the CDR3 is TGCAGTGCTGCCCATTTAGGACAAGGGTACAATGAGCAGTTCTTC. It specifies CSAAHLGQGYNEQFF.

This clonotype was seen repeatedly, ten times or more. The CDR3 DNA reads as TGCAGTGCTAGAGGGACAGGGAACACTGAAGCTTTCTTT. Amino acids: CSARGTGNTEAFF. This chain connects TRBV20-1 to TRBJ1-1; 7 bases agree with TRBD1. The CDR3 is made up of 13 amino acids. From germline, CDR1 is DFQATT and CDR2 SNEGSKA (reference sequence). V shed 1 base and J 1 base; nucleotides not matched to a gene: 0.

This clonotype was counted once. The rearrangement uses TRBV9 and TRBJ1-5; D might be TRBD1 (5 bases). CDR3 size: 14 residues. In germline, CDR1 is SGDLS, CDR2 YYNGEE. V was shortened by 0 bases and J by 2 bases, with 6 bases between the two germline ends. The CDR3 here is CASSVAGRNQPQHF. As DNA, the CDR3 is TGTGCCAGCAGCGTAGCGGGACGCAATCAGCCCCAGCATTTT. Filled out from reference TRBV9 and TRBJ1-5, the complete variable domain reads DSGVTQTPKHLITATGQRVTLRCSPRSGDLSVYWYQQSLDQGLQFLIQYYNGEERAKGNILERFSAQQFPDLHSELNLSSLELGDSALYFCASSVAGRNQPQHFGDGTRLSIL.

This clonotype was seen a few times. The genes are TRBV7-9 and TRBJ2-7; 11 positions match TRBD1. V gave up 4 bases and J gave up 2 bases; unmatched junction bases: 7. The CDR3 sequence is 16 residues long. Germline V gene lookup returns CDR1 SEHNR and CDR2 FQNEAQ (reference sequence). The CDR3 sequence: CASSSPGTGGTYEQYF. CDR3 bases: TGTGCCAGCAGCTCCCCCGGGACAGGGGGTACCTACGAGCAGTACTTC.

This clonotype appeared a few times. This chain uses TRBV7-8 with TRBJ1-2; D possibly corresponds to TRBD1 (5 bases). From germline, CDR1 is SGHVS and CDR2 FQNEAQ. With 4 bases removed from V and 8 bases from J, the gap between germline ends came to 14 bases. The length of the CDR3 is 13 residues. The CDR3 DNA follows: TGTGCCAGCAGCTCCCGGACGGGGACCGGCTACACCTTC. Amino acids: CASSSRTGTGYTF.

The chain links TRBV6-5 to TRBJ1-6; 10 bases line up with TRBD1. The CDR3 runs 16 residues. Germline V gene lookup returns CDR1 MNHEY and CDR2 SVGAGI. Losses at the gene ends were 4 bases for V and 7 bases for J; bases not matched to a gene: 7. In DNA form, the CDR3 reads TGTGCCAGCAGTTCCCCCGGGGGACAGGGGAATTCACCCCTCCACTTT. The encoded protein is CASSSPGGQGNSPLHF.

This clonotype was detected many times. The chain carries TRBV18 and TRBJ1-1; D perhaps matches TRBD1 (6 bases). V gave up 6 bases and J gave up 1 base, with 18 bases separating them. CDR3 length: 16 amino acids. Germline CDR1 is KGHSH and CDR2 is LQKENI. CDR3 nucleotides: TGTGCCAGCTCCCCCAGGACAGCGGGGGGGAACACTGAAGCTTTCTTT. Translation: CASSPRTAGGNTEAFF.

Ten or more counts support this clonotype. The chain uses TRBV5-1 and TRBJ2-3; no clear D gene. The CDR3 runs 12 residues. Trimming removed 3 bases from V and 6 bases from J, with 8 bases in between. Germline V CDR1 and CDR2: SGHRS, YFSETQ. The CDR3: CASSSSLDTQYF. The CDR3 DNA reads TGCGCCAGCAGCTCCTCCTTGGATACGCAGTATTTT. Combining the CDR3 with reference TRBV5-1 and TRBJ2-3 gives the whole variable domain KAGVTQTPRYLIKTRGQQVTLSCSPISGHRSVSWYQQTPGQGLQFLFEYFSETQRNKGNFPGRFSGRQFSNSRSEMNVSTLELGDSALYLCASSSSLDTQYFGPGTRLTVL.

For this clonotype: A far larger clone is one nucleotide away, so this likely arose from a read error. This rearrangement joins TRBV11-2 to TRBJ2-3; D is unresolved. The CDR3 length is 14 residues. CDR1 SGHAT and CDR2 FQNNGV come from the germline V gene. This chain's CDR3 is CTSSFLQATDTQYF. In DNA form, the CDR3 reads TGTACCAGCAGCTTTCTCCAGGCCACAGATACGCAGTATTTT.

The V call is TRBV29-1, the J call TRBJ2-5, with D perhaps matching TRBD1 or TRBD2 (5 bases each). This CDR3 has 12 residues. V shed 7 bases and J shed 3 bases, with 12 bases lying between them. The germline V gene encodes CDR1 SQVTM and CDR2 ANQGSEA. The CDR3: CSGSGTKETQYF. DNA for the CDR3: TGCAGCGGCTCCGGGACGAAAGAGACCCAGTACTTC. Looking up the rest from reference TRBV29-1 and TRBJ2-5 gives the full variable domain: SAVISQKPSRDICQRGTSLTIQCQVDSQVTMMFWYRQQPGQSLTLIATANQGSEATYESGFVIDKFPISRPNLTFSTLTVSNMSPEDSSIYLCSGSGTKETQYFGPGTRLLVL.

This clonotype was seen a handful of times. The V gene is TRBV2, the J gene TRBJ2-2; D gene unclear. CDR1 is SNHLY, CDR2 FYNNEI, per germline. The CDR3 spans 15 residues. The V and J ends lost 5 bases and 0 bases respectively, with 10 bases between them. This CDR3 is CASSPDAPNTGELFF. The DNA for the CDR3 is TGTGCCAGCAGTCCCGACGCGCCGAACACCGGGGAGCTGTTTTTT. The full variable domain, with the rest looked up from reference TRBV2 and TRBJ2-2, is EPEVTQTPSHQVTQMGQEVILRCVPISNHLYFYWYRQILGQKVEFLVSFYNNEISEKSEIFDDQFSVERPDGSNFTLKIRSTKLEDSAMYFCASSPDAPNTGELFFGEGSRLTVL.

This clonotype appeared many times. The CDR3 DNA sequence: TGTGCCAGCAGTTTCGAATCCTATAGCGGGAGCTCCTACAATGAGCAGTTCTTC. Amino acids: CASSFESYSGSSYNEQFF. The rearrangement uses TRBV27 and TRBJ2-1, with 9 bases matching TRBD2. Germline V CDR1 and CDR2: MNHEY, SMNVEV (reference sequence). V lost 3 bases to trimming and J lost 0 bases; unmatched junction nucleotides: 9. CDR3 length: 18 residues.

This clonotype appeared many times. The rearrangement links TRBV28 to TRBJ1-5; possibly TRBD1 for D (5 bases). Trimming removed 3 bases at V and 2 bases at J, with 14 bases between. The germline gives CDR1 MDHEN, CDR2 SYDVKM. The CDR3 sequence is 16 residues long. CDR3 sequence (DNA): TGTGCCAGCAGTTTTAGGTCAGGGAGAGGCAATCAGCCCCAGCATTTT. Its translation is CASSFRSGRGNQPQHF.

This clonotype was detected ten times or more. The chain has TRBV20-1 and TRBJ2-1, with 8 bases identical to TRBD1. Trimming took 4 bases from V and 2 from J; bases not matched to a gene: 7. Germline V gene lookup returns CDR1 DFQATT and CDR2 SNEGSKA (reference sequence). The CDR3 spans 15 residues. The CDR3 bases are TGCAGTGCTACTTGGGCAGGGGGCCCCTACAATGAGCAGTTCTTC. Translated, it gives CSATWAGGPYNEQFF.

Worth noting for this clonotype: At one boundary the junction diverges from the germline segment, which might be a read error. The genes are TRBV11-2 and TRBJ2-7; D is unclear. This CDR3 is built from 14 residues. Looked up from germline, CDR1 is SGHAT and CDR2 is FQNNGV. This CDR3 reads CAGSPDPGSYEQYF. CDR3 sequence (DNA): TGTGCCGGCAGCCCCGACCCGGGTTCTTACGAGCAGTACTTC.

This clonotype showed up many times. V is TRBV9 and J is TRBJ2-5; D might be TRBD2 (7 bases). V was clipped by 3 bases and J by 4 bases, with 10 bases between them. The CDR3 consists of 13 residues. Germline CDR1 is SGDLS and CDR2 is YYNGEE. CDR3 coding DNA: TGTGCCAGCAGCGAGGGGGGGGCAGAGACCCAGTACTTC. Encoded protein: CASSEGGAETQYF.